Listed here are 32 T cell receptor beta chains from one sample, sequenced in a study of T cells in pancreatic ductal adenocarcinoma. Selected pancreatic ductal adenocarcinoma patients had undergone surgery without neoadjuvant therapy. Data came from immunoSEQ multiplex PCR; TCRdb stores just in-frame clones and leaves some out. Of over 100,000 clones listed, nearly 95% are singletons. The specimen sequenced was PBMCs. The receptors come from a human donor with pancreatic ductal adenocarcinoma.

The DNA of the CDR3 is TGTGCCAGCAGTAGGGAGAAGGACACCGGGGAGCTGTTTTTT. Protein: CASSREKDTGELFF. The chain links TRBV6-4 to TRBJ2-2; a weak D match, TRBD2 (5 bases). The V end was cut by 5 bases, the J end by 3 bases, with 10 bases between. Germline V CDR1 and CDR2: MRHNA, SNTAGT. CDR3 size: 14 residues.

The chain carries TRBV4-3 and TRBJ2-3; 9 bases are shared with TRBD1. After removal of 3 bases from V and 2 bases from J, the junction contained 9 bases not matched to a gene. Germline V CDR1 and CDR2: LGHNA, YSLEER. This CDR3 contains 17 residues. In DNA, the CDR3 is TGCGCCAGCAGCCATCAAGACAGGGGGGAACTCACAGATACGCAGTATTTT. It yields the protein CASSHQDRGELTDTQYF.

The rearrangement joins TRBV4-1 to TRBJ2-7; unclear D gene. CDR3 length: 13 residues. V gave up 1 base and J gave up 0 bases, with 4 bases separating them. CDR1 and CDR2 from the germline V gene are MGHRA and YSYEKL. The CDR3 reads CASSQGLSYEQYF. Written as DNA, the CDR3 is TGCGCCAGCAGCCAAGGTCTCTCCTACGAGCAGTACTTC.

V and J are TRBV5-6 and TRBJ2-7; maybe TRBD2 (6 bases). The CDR3 extends over 15 amino acids. Germline CDR1 SGHDT, CDR2 YYEEEE. V was cut by 5 bases and J by 6 bases, with 21 bases left in between. CDR3 sequence reads: CASSHGPSEGREQYF. CDR3 nucleotide sequence: TGTGCCAGCAGTCACGGGCCGTCGGAGGGGCGCGAGCAGTACTTC.

The CDR3 loop reads CASSLLYSGSDTQYF. The CDR3 nucleotides read TGTGCCAGCAGTTTATTATATAGCGGGTCAGATACGCAGTATTTT. The chain employs TRBV28 and TRBJ2-3; 7 bases are shared with TRBD2. The CDR3 runs to 15 residues. Unmatched junction bases numbered 5, after V lost 1 base and J lost 4 bases. Germline V gives CDR1 MDHEN, CDR2 SYDVKM.

J is TRBJ1-1 and V is TRBV6-1; TRBD1 is a possible D gene (6 bases). V was trimmed by 4 bases and J by 4 bases, leaving 7 bases between them. Germline loops: CDR1 MNHNS, CDR2 SASEGT. The CDR3 has 12 residues. The CDR3 loop is CASSGGGTEAFF. The CDR3 coding sequence is TGTGCCAGCAGTGGAGGGGGCACTGAAGCTTTCTTT.

This chain links TRBV28 with TRBJ2-2, with 9 bases identical to TRBD2. Germline CDR1 reads MDHEN; CDR2 reads SYDVKM. The CDR3 covers 15 residues. V was pared by 8 bases and J by 3 bases, with 7 bases of the junction left unmatched. CDR3 in amino acids: CASGLIAGDTGELFF. The CDR3 DNA sequence: TGTGCCAGCGGGTTGATAGCGGGAGACACCGGGGAGCTGTTTTTT.

The CDR3 region is CATSQGLAGGTGELFF. CDR3 DNA: TGTGCCACTTCCCAGGGACTAGCGGGGGGCACCGGGGAGCTGTTTTTT. V gene TRBV6-6 combines with J gene TRBJ2-2; 15 nucleotides match TRBD2. The CDR3 has 16 residues. Germline CDR1 MNHNY, CDR2 SVGAGI (reference sequence). J was trimmed by 4 bases and V by 10 bases; bases with no gene match: 7.

The chain employs TRBV30 and TRBJ2-3; TRBD2 aligns across 7 bases. Germline values: CDR1 GTSNPN, CDR2 SVGIG (reference sequence). The ends lost 4 bases at V and 2 bases at J; junction bases unmatched: 3. The CDR3 is 13 residues long. This CDR3 reads CAWTAGNTDTQYF. As DNA, the CDR3 is TGTGCCTGGACAGCGGGAAACACAGATACGCAGTATTTT.

This chain joins TRBV7-2 and TRBJ2-1; unclear D gene. The V end was cut by 5 bases, the J end by 3 bases, with 11 bases between. Germline loops: CDR1 SGHTA, CDR2 FQGNSA. There are 14 residues in the CDR3. CDR3 sequence: CASSPSTGYNEQFF. The CDR3 DNA follows: TGTGCCAGCAGCCCCTCGACTGGCTACAATGAGCAGTTCTTC.

This clone was seen a single time. The J gene is TRBJ2-7, the V gene TRBV9; D is unresolved. CDR1 SGDLS and CDR2 YYNGEE come from the germline V gene. V was trimmed by 4 bases and J by 7 bases, leaving 15 bases between them. The CDR3 covers 13 residues. The CDR3 coding sequence is TGTGCCAGCAGCCCCGCGGTCAATCGGGAGCAGTACTTC. This gives the protein CASSPAVNREQYF.

CDR3 DNA: TGTGCCATCAGTGAGGGGGCAGCGACCACTGAAGCTTTCTTT. This encodes CAISEGAATTEAFF. This rearrangement joins TRBV10-3 to TRBJ1-1; maybe TRBD1 (5 bases). V was clipped by 2 bases and J by 4 bases, with 11 bases between them. Per the germline V gene, CDR1 is ENHRY and CDR2 is SYGVKD. This CDR3 has 14 residues.

The V call is TRBV11-2, the J call TRBJ2-1, with 7 bases aligning to TRBD2. The V gene's germline CDR1 is SGHAT and CDR2 FQNNGV. V lost 5 bases, J lost 5 bases, and 6 bases stayed unmatched. This CDR3 is 14 amino acids long. The CDR3 DNA sequence: TGTGCCAGCAGCCTTAGCGGGTTGAACAATGAGCAGTTCTTC. The encoded protein is CASSLSGLNNEQFF.

The chain carries TRBV6-5 and TRBJ2-3; TRBD1 matches at 7 bases. V shed 6 bases, J shed 1 base, and the junction held 1 base outside the gene matches. The CDR3 is 13 residues long. The germline CDR1 and CDR2 sequences are MNHEY and SVGAGI. CDR3 sequence reads: CASRQGGTDTQYF. The CDR3 coding sequence is TGTGCCAGCAGGCAGGGGGGCACAGATACGCAGTATTTT.

The chain couples TRBV28 to TRBJ2-5, with D possibly matching TRBD1 (6 bases). This CDR3 spans 14 amino acids. Germline CDR1 and CDR2: MDHEN and SYDVKM. Trimming pared 8 bases from V and 4 bases from J, leaving 17 bases between. The CDR3 nucleotides are TGTGCCAGCGGCGGTAGCAGAGGGGGAGAGACCCAGTACTTC. It translates to CASGGSRGGETQYF.

The J gene is TRBJ2-2, the V gene TRBV30, with 8 bases matching TRBD2. Germline CDR1 reads GTSNPN; CDR2 reads SVGIG (reference sequence). J lost 0 bases, V lost 4 bases, and 7 bases had no gene match. The CDR3 is made up of 16 amino acids. CDR3 sequence reads: CAWTDPGLANTGELFF. CDR3 in DNA: TGTGCCTGGACTGATCCGGGACTAGCGAACACCGGGGAGCTGTTTTTT.

The chain recombines TRBV5-1 with TRBJ2-1, with 10 bases aligning to TRBD2. Germline assignment: CDR1 SGHRS and CDR2 YFSETQ. V was pared by 4 bases and J by 0 bases, with 4 bases of the junction left unmatched. This CDR3 is 16 amino acids long. CDR3 nucleotides: TGCGCCAGCAGCACTAGCGGGGCGAGCTCCTACAATGAGCAGTTCTTC. This gives the protein CASSTSGASSYNEQFF.

V and J are TRBV28 and TRBJ2-7, with TRBD1 identical over 7 bases. This CDR3 contains 15 residues. V trimming: 7 bases; J trimming: 4 bases; junction bases outside the gene matches: 13. Germline CDR1 and CDR2: MDHEN and SYDVKM. For the CDR3, the DNA is TGTGCCAGCATGATGGGGACAGCAACTTTTTACGAGCAGTACTTC. Amino acids: CASMMGTATFYEQYF.

The genes are TRBV5-1 and TRBJ1-1; 7 nucleotides agree with TRBD1. Germline V gene lookup returns CDR1 SGHRS and CDR2 YFSETQ. The CDR3 is 15 residues long. V lost 2 bases to trimming and J lost 6 bases; unmatched junction nucleotides: 10. The CDR3 here is CASSFSGTEPSEAFF. The DNA for the CDR3 is TGCGCCAGCAGCTTCTCCGGGACAGAGCCATCTGAAGCTTTCTTT.

The rearrangement uses TRBV5-1 and TRBJ2-3; TRBD2 matches at 10 bases. CDR1 and CDR2 from the germline V gene are SGHRS and YFSETQ. The V gene end was trimmed by 0 bases and the J gene end by 6 bases; junction bases not matched to a gene: 10. The CDR3 loop spans 17 amino acids. CDR3 region: CASSLAAGGPKFDTQYF. The CDR3 bases are TGCGCCAGCAGCTTGGCAGCGGGAGGGCCTAAGTTTGATACGCAGTATTTT.

The V and J genes are TRBV9 and TRBJ2-2; a weak D match, TRBD1 (5 bases). Trimming took off 0 bases at V and 3 bases at J, with 6 bases between the two ends. CDR1 is SGDLS, CDR2 YYNGEE, per germline. The length of the CDR3 is 14 residues. CDR3 amino acids: CASSVVQDTGELFF. The CDR3 region has the DNA TGTGCCAGCAGCGTAGTACAGGACACCGGGGAGCTGTTTTTT.

V gene TRBV7-2 combines with J gene TRBJ1-5; no clear D. Germline lookup yields CDR1 SGHTA and CDR2 FQGNSA. The germline V and J ends were trimmed by 5 bases and 2 bases, with 10 bases remaining between them. CDR3 length: 14 residues. CDR3 protein: CASSGAVGNQPQHF. The CDR3 region has the DNA TGTGCCAGCAGCGGCGCGGTTGGCAATCAGCCCCAGCATTTT.

The V call is TRBV9, the J call TRBJ2-7; D is unresolved. Trimming cost V 0 bases and J 0 bases, with 7 bases left between them. From germline, CDR1 is SGDLS and CDR2 YYNGEE. There are 14 residues in the CDR3. CDR3 protein: CASSVGAHSYEQYF. Here the CDR3 DNA reads TGTGCCAGCAGCGTAGGCGCCCACTCCTACGAGCAGTACTTC.

The chain combines TRBV5-1 with TRBJ1-5; weak D call: TRBD1 (5 bases). The CDR3 spans 14 residues. V was pared by 3 bases and J by 4 bases, with 11 bases between. CDR1 is SGHRS, CDR2 YFSETQ, per germline. CDR3 sequence (DNA): TGCGCCAGCAGCTACGGGGGAGTGAATCAGCCCCAGCATTTT. Residues: CASSYGGVNQPQHF.

The chain combines TRBV25-1 with TRBJ2-7; D might be TRBD2 (5 bases). V lost 9 bases to trimming and J lost 1 base, with 16 bases between them. The CDR3 is 14 amino acids. CDR1 MGHDK and CDR2 SYGVNS come from the germline V gene. CDR3 sequence (DNA): TGTGCCAGAAGACTCCAGTGGAGGTCCTACGAGCAGTACTTC. Translation: CARRLQWRSYEQYF.

The rearrangement joins TRBV6-5 to TRBJ1-2, with D perhaps matching TRBD1 (5 bases). The V and J ends lost 2 bases and 5 bases respectively, with 12 bases between them. CDR1 and CDR2 (germline): MNHEY, SVGAGI. CDR3 length equals 14 residues. This CDR3 reads CASSYLTGTYGYTF. In DNA, the CDR3 is TGTGCCAGCAGTTACCTAACAGGAACGTATGGCTACACCTTC.

The genes are TRBV11-2 and TRBJ1-1, with D perhaps TRBD1 (6 bases). This CDR3 comprises 16 residues. V gave up 0 bases and J gave up 2 bases, with 13 bases separating them. Germline V gene lookup returns CDR1 SGHAT and CDR2 FQNNGV. The CDR3 reads CASSLEGRGHNTEAFF. The DNA of the CDR3 is TGTGCCAGCAGCTTAGAAGGTCGGGGACACAACACTGAAGCTTTCTTT.

V is TRBV5-1 and J is TRBJ2-3; D is perhaps TRBD2 (6 bases). The V and J ends lost 2 bases and 14 bases respectively, with 12 bases between them. The length of the CDR3 is 11 residues. Germline-derived CDR1 and CDR2 are SGHRS and YFSETQ. CDR3 in amino acids: CASSFAGSLYF. CDR3 nucleotides: TGCGCCAGCAGCTTTGCGGGATCACTGTATTTT.

The rearrangement uses TRBV20-1 and TRBJ2-3, with TRBD1 matching over 7 bases. The CDR3 totals 10 residues. Germline CDR1 reads DFQATT; CDR2 reads SNEGSKA (reference sequence). The trim removed 1 base at V and 14 bases at J, leaving 3 bases unmatched. CDR3 in DNA: TGCAGTGCTAGAGTTGGACAGGCGTATTTT. The encoded protein is CSARVGQAYF.

Remarks on this clone: Other DNA variants within this sample encode the same CDR3. The chain is built from TRBV4-3 and TRBJ1-5; D call uncertain. V dropped 0 bases and J dropped 4 bases, with 4 bases sitting between them. The CDR3 sequence is 13 residues long. In germline, CDR1 is LGHNA, CDR2 YSLEER. The CDR3 spells CASSQDENQPQHF. The DNA of the CDR3 is TGCGCCAGCAGCCAAGACGAGAATCAGCCCCAGCATTTT.

The V call is TRBV7-3, the J call TRBJ2-1; 15 bases agree with TRBD2. The V gene end was trimmed by 2 bases and the J gene end by 0 bases; junction bases not matched to a gene: 2. The CDR3 runs 18 residues. Germline V lookup: CDR1 SGHTA, CDR2 FQGTGA. The CDR3 nucleotides are TGTGCCAGCAGCTTAGGACTAGCGGGAGGGAGCTCCTACAATGAGCAGTTCTTC. This codes for CASSLGLAGGSSYNEQFF.

This clone appeared a single time. This rearrangement joins TRBV9 to TRBJ2-3; perhaps TRBD1 as D (6 bases). V was trimmed by 4 bases and J by 4 bases, leaving 19 bases between them. CDR1 and CDR2 from the germline V gene are SGDLS and YYNGEE. The CDR3 runs 16 residues. CDR3 loop: CASSLSRVRGADTQYF. DNA of the CDR3: TGTGCCAGCAGCCTATCCCGTGTCAGGGGCGCAGATACGCAGTATTTT.